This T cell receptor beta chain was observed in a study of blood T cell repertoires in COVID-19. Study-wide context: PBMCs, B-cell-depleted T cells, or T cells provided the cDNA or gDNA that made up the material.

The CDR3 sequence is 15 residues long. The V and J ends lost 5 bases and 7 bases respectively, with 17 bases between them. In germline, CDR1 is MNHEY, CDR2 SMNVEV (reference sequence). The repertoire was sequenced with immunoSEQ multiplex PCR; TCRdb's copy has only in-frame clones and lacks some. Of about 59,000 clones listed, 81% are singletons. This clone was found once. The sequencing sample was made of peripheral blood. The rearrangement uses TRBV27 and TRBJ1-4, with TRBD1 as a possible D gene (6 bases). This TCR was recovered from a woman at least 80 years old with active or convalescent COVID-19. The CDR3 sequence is CASSPLTGSGEKLFF. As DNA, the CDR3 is TGTGCCAGCAGTCCCCTGACAGGAAGTGGTGAAAAACTGTTTTTT.